This T cell receptor beta chain emerged from a study of cytomegalovirus exposure and HLA in healthy donors. This clone was detected once. The CDR3 contains 14 residues. Looked up from germline, CDR1 is SGHDN and CDR2 is FVKESK. V lost 1 base, J lost 0 bases, and 6 bases lay in between. Primers included in the PCR were 60 Vbeta and 13 Jbeta primers. Clones were read by immunoSEQ multiplex PCR, and TCRdb kept only the in-frame ones, dropping some. Of about 130,000 clones listed, 79% are singletons. This sequence was found in a man aged 18 to 29 in good health and CMV-seronegative. The sequenced sample was PBMCs. J is TRBJ1-1 and V is TRBV14, with TRBD1 as a possible D gene (5 bases). Written as DNA, the CDR3 is TGTGCCAGCAGCCAAGCAGGGATGAACACTGAAGCTTTCTTT. Its protein is CASSQAGMNTEAFF.